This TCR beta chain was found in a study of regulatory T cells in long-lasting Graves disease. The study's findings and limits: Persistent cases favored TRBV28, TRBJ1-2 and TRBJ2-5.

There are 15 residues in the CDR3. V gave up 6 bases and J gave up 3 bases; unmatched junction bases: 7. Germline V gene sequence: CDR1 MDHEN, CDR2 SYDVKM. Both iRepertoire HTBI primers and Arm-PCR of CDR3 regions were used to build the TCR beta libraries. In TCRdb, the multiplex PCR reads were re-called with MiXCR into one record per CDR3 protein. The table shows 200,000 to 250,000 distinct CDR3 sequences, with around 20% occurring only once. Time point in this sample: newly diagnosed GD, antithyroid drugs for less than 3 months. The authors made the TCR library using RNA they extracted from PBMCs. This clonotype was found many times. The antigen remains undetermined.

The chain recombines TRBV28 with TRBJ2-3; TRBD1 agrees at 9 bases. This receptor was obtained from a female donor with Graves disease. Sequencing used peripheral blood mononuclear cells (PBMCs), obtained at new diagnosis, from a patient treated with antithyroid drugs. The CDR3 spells CASSPGDRATDTQYF. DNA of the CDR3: TGTGCCAGCAGCCCGGGGGACAGGGCTACAGATACGCAGTATTTT.